Below, 32 T cell receptor beta chains from the same sample are listed, as sequenced in a study of human T cells and chemical hapten exposure (dated by TCRdb to the early 2020s). Library preparation used RACE. The sequencer was a NextSeq 500. TCRdb redid the processing of the public reads, applying fastp at Q25 and MiXCR, and retained in-frame beta chains. Every entry covers one CDR3 protein and lists the most common genes and DNA from its rows. Counted in this sample were some 83,000 distinct CDR3 sequences; about 10% of them appeared once. The leading ten clones occupy about 4.2% of the sample. The sample's time point label, in plain terms: patch test 1, 2 weeks after DPC sensitization. The treatment or condition tag for this specimen amounts to: therapeutic diphenylcyclopropenone sensitization with weekly scalp DPC. The sample here was whole blood, taken in connection with sensitization to the hapten diphenylcyclopropenone (DPC). The receptors shown here come from a woman aged 45-65 years with alopecia areata. Some clones in this sample may be carry-over from other donors' samples.

Only a few counts were recorded for this clonotype. CDR3 nucleotides: TGTGCCAGCAGTGACTCGAAGGAGGTTAGTGAGCAGTTCTTC. Residues: CASSDSKEVSEQFF. The chain combines TRBV6-4 with TRBJ2-1, with D perhaps TRBD2 (5 bases). V lost 0 bases and J lost 9, with 12 bases in between. CDR3 length: 14 residues. CDR1 and CDR2 from the germline V gene are MRHNA and SNTAGT.

The table lists this clonotype with a few counts. The V call is TRBV3-1, the J call TRBJ1-6, with 9 bases aligning to TRBD1. This CDR3 region has 15 residues. CDR1 LGHDT and CDR2 YNNKEL come from the germline V gene (reference sequence). The junction had 4 bases not matched to a gene; V was cut back by 3 bases and J by 7 bases. DNA for the CDR3: TGTGCCAGCAGCCACCCGACAGGGGGAAATTCACCCCTCCACTTT. This gives the protein CASSHPTGGNSPLHF.

This clonotype was picked up a small number of times. The chain recombines TRBV11-2 with TRBJ2-7, with D perhaps assigned TRBD1 or TRBD2 (5 bases each). Trimming took 0 bases from V and 2 from J, leaving 11 bases between them. There are 15 residues in the CDR3. The germline gives CDR1 SGHAT, CDR2 FQNNGV. CDR3: CASSLDGTGPYEQYF. The CDR3 DNA follows: TGTGCCAGCAGCTTAGATGGGACGGGCCCCTACGAGCAGTACTTC. The full variable domain, in which reference TRBV11-2 and TRBJ2-7 provide the parts outside the CDR3, is EAGVAQSPRYKIIEKRQSVAFWCNPISGHATLYWYQQILGQGPKLLIQFQNNGVVDDSQLPKDRFSAERLKGVDSTLKIQPAKLEDSAVYLCASSLDGTGPYEQYFGPGTRLTVT.

This clonotype was observed a few times. Here the CDR3 reads CASTKVWTGGGQPQHF. The CDR3, as DNA: TGTGCCAGCACCAAGGTCTGGACAGGGGGCGGTCAGCCCCAGCATTTT. The rearrangement joins TRBV6-2 or TRBV6-3 to TRBJ1-5, with 11 bases aligning to TRBD1. This CDR3 is built from 16 residues. In germline, CDR1 is MNHEY, CDR2 SVGEGT. V shed 7 bases, J shed 6 bases, and the junction held 11 bases outside the gene matches.

This clonotype was seen a handful of times. The chain carries TRBV6-5 and TRBJ1-5; 7 bases match TRBD1. V lost 8 bases and J lost 2; bases outside the gene matches: 9. Germline V CDR1 and CDR2: MNHEY, SVGAGI. CDR3 length: 15 amino acids. Here the CDR3 reads CASGNRGSGNQPQHF. The CDR3 DNA reads as TGTGCCAGCGGAAACAGGGGAAGTGGCAATCAGCCCCAGCATTTT.

In its sample, this clonotype was seen many times. The V and J genes are TRBV12-3 or TRBV12-4 and TRBJ2-2; D unresolved. This CDR3 is 14 amino acids long. The V end was cut by 6 bases, the J end by 4 bases, with 12 bases between. The CDR3 here is CASREGSVTGELFF. In DNA, the CDR3 is TGTGCCAGCAGGGAAGGGTCGGTCACCGGGGAGCTGTTTTTT.

The rearrangement joins TRBV29-1 to TRBJ1-1; D is uncertain. Trimming shortened V by 3 bases and J by 4 bases, and 21 bases separated the two germline ends. Germline lookup yields CDR1 SQVTM and CDR2 ANQGSEA. The CDR3 runs to 16 residues. The CDR3 reads CSVERSTVARGTEAFF. For the CDR3, the DNA is TGCAGCGTTGAGCGGTCTACCGTGGCACGAGGCACTGAAGCTTTCTTT.

This clonotype was seen more than once but under ten times. This rearrangement joins TRBV29-1 to TRBJ2-5; a possible D gene is TRBD2 (5 bases). Per germline, CDR1 SQVTM and CDR2 ANQGSEA. V was pared by 3 bases and J by 5 bases, with 10 bases between. This CDR3 is built from 12 residues. This CDR3 reads CSVEKRGETQYF. The CDR3 region has the DNA TGCAGCGTTGAGAAGAGAGGGGAGACCCAGTACTTC.

This clonotype was recorded many times. As DNA, the CDR3 is TGCAGTGCTAGGCCCGGACAGCCCTACACAGATACGCAGTATTTT. Translated, it gives CSARPGQPYTDTQYF. This chain joins TRBV20-1 and TRBJ2-3; possible D gene TRBD1, 6 bases. The CDR3 is 15 amino acids. Between the trimmed V and J ends, which lost 3 bases and 2 bases, there was a span of 15 bases. Germline V lookup: CDR1 DFQATT, CDR2 SNEGSKA (reference sequence).

The sample holds many counts of this clonotype. This chain uses TRBV25-1 with TRBJ1-2; TRBD1 might be the D (5 bases). Deletions cut 6 bases from V and 0 bases from J, with 14 bases between. This CDR3 region has 15 residues. The germline V gene has CDR1 MGHDK and CDR2 SYGVNS. This chain's CDR3 is CASRAGDLTNYGYTF. Written as DNA, the CDR3 is TGTGCCAGCAGGGCCGGGGACCTAACTAACTATGGCTACACCTTC.

The chain is built from TRBV5-1 and TRBJ2-2, with a possible D match to TRBD1 (6 bases). The CDR3 length is 16 residues. In germline, CDR1 is SGHRS, CDR2 YFSETQ. Trimming took off 0 bases at V and 4 bases at J, with 13 bases between the two ends. The chain's CDR3 is CASSLEQGRLTGELFF. The CDR3 nucleotides read TGCGCCAGCAGCTTGGAACAGGGACGACTCACCGGGGAGCTGTTTTTT.

The chain combines TRBV14 with TRBJ2-2; D is undetermined. Trimming stripped 4 bases from V and 6 bases from J, with 18 bases between. The germline V gene encodes CDR1 SGHDN and CDR2 FVKESK. This CDR3 has 16 amino acids. The CDR3 region is CASSPLDPDLSGELFF. The CDR3 DNA reads TGTGCCAGCAGCCCCCTCGATCCCGATCTCTCCGGGGAGCTGTTTTTT.

At least ten counts were recorded for this clonotype. The chain recombines TRBV12-3 or TRBV12-4 with TRBJ1-6; the match to TRBD1 covers 11 bases. The CDR3 is 15 residues long. Trimming cost V 6 bases and J 10 bases; bases outside gene matches: 8. This chain's CDR3 is CASSPGTGGGSPLHF. The CDR3 DNA reads TGTGCCAGCAGCCCAGGGACAGGGGGGGGATCACCCCTCCACTTT.

Ten or more counts support this clonotype. The chain has TRBV18 and TRBJ2-1, with 10 positions matching TRBD1. Germline-derived CDR1 and CDR2 are KGHSH and LQKENI. Germline trimming cut 3 bases from V and 5 bases from J; bases unmatched to any gene: 4. The CDR3 extends over 15 amino acids. The DNA for the CDR3 is TGTGCCAGCTCACCGGGACAGGGGCACAACAATGAGCAGTTCTTC. Amino acid sequence: CASSPGQGHNNEQFF.

The rearrangement uses TRBV20-1 and TRBJ2-1; 7 nucleotides align to TRBD2. Germline-derived CDR1 and CDR2 are DFQATT and SNEGSKA (reference sequence). Unmatched junction bases numbered 15, after V lost 6 bases and J lost 4 bases. This CDR3 is 16 amino acids long. CDR3 residues: CSASGARGRTYNEQFF. DNA of the CDR3: TGCAGTGCAAGCGGGGCGAGAGGGAGGACTTACAATGAGCAGTTCTTC.

This clonotype occurred a few times. The gene calls are TRBV18 and TRBJ1-5; 9 bases line up with TRBD1. CDR1 is KGHSH, CDR2 LQKENI, per germline. The CDR3 runs to 13 residues. J gave up 8 bases and V 3 bases, and 2 bases lay outside the gene matches. The CDR3 DNA reads as TGTGCCAGCTCACCGGGACAGGGAGAGCCCCAGCATTTT. This encodes CASSPGQGEPQHF.

This clonotype has at least ten counts. The rearrangement joins TRBV6-2 or TRBV6-3 to TRBJ1-5, with 7 bases fitting TRBD1. The trim removed 6 bases at V and 5 bases at J, leaving 7 bases unmatched. Per germline, CDR1 MNHEY and CDR2 SVGEGT. The CDR3 runs 14 residues. The CDR3 region is CASSSGGWDQPQHF. The CDR3 DNA reads TGTGCCAGCAGCTCAGGGGGATGGGATCAGCCCCAGCATTTT.

This clonotype was seen at least ten times. The V gene is TRBV6-4, the J gene TRBJ1-1; D gene ambiguous. The germline gives CDR1 MRHNA, CDR2 SNTAGT. The CDR3 runs 14 residues. The ends were cut back, 6 bases at V and 1 base at J, with 12 bases in the middle. In DNA form, the CDR3 reads TGTGCCAGCAGCGCTGACGGGAAGAACACTGAAGCTTTCTTT. Its protein is CASSADGKNTEAFF.

This clonotype was recorded many times. The V call is TRBV5-1, the J call TRBJ2-1; 15 nucleotides line up with TRBD2. The CDR3 sequence is 18 residues long. V gave up 2 bases and J gave up 3 bases; unmatched junction bases: 6. Germline CDR1 and CDR2: SGHRS and YFSETQ. As DNA, the CDR3 is TGCGCCAGCAGCTTAAGGACTAGCGGGAGGGAGTTCTACAATGAGCAGTTCTTC. Residues: CASSLRTSGREFYNEQFF.

This clonotype was seen a handful of times. V and J are TRBV20-1 and TRBJ2-3, with D maybe TRBD2 (7 bases). The length of the CDR3 is 12 residues. Between the trimmed V and J ends, which lost 3 bases and 8 bases, there was a span of 12 bases. Germline V lookup: CDR1 DFQATT, CDR2 SNEGSKA (reference sequence). CDR3 protein: CSARLGGGTQYF. The CDR3 DNA reads TGCAGTGCTAGGTTGGGAGGGGGTACGCAGTATTTT.

This clonotype was picked up a small number of times. J is TRBJ2-2 and V is TRBV5-1; D is unclear. Between the trimmed V and J ends, which lost 2 bases and 4 bases, there was a span of 0 bases. Germline loops: CDR1 SGHRS, CDR2 YFSETQ. The CDR3 covers 11 residues. The CDR3: CASSFTGELFF. CDR3 bases: TGCGCCAGCAGCTTCACCGGGGAGCTGTTTTTT.

This clonotype appeared many times. J is TRBJ2-3 and V is TRBV12-3 or TRBV12-4, with 11 bases identical to TRBD1. The junction had 7 bases not matched to a gene; V was cut back by 5 bases and J by 3 bases. The CDR3 is 16 residues long. The CDR3 DNA reads as TGTGCCAGCAGTGATTCCGGGACAGGGGGTACAGATACGCAGTATTTT. Translating it yields CASSDSGTGGTDTQYF.

The chain uses TRBV6-2 or TRBV6-3 and TRBJ2-5; D remains ambiguous. In germline, CDR1 is MNHEY, CDR2 SVGEGT. Trimming left V 8 bases short and J 1 base short, with 14 bases between. The CDR3 contains 14 residues. The CDR3 spells CASGYVPTQETQYF. The CDR3 nucleotides read TGTGCCAGCGGGTACGTGCCAACCCAAGAGACCCAGTACTTC.

The J gene is TRBJ1-2, the V gene TRBV28, with D maybe TRBD1 (5 bases). V dropped 1 base and J dropped 0 bases, with 9 bases sitting between them. Germline V gene sequence: CDR1 MDHEN, CDR2 SYDVKM. The CDR3 sequence is 15 residues long. CDR3 bases: TGTGCCAGCAGTTTATACCGACAGACTAACTATGGCTACACCTTC. Its translation: CASSLYRQTNYGYTF.

This clonotype turned up a few times. The V gene is TRBV11-2, the J gene TRBJ2-7, with D possibly TRBD1 on 6 matching bases. V dropped 0 bases and J dropped 6 bases, with 15 bases sitting between them. Germline loops: CDR1 SGHAT, CDR2 FQNNGV. The CDR3 contains 15 residues. The CDR3 loop is CASSLDPRQVLEQYF. The CDR3 DNA reads TGTGCCAGCAGCTTAGATCCAAGACAGGTCCTCGAGCAGTACTTC.

In this sample, this clonotype turned up many times. The genes are TRBV7-6 and TRBJ2-2; TRBD2 agrees at 10 bases. After removal of 2 bases from V and 4 bases from J, the junction contained 1 base not matched to a gene. CDR3 length: 15 residues. Per germline, CDR1 SGHVS and CDR2 FNYEAQ. CDR3 amino acids: CASSLPSGGTGELFF. CDR3 bases: TGTGCCAGCAGCTTACCTAGCGGGGGCACCGGGGAGCTGTTTTTT.

This clonotype has at least ten counts. The chain combines TRBV10-2 with TRBJ1-2; TRBD1 aligns across 10 bases. V lost 8 bases and J lost 4; bases outside the gene matches: 7. Germline CDR1 reads WSHSY; CDR2 reads SAAADI. The CDR3 sequence is 14 residues long. CDR3 bases: TGCGCCAGCTGGGACAGGGGATCAACCTATGGCTACACCTTC. It encodes CASWDRGSTYGYTF.

This clonotype was seen repeatedly, ten times or more. V is TRBV20-1 and J is TRBJ2-1; D is undetermined. Germline values: CDR1 DFQATT, CDR2 SNEGSKA (reference sequence). V shed 7 bases and J shed 11 bases, with 9 bases lying between them. The CDR3 loop spans 9 amino acids. The CDR3 coding sequence is TGCAGTGTGAAGAGCAAGCAGTTCTTC. This gives the protein CSVKSKQFF.

This clonotype has ten or more counts. This chain links TRBV20-1 with TRBJ2-5, with TRBD2 matching over 7 bases. J lost 1 base, V lost 3 bases, and 5 bases had no gene match. CDR1 and CDR2 (germline): DFQATT, SNEGSKA (reference sequence). CDR3 length: 14 amino acids. The CDR3 is CSARPSGIQETQYF. CDR3 bases: TGCAGTGCTAGGCCCAGCGGGATCCAAGAGACCCAGTACTTC.

This clonotype occurred a few times. The chain has TRBV6-5 and TRBJ2-2; 7 nucleotides match TRBD2. Trimming removed 6 bases from V and 5 bases from J; junction bases left unmatched: 9. The CDR3 covers 15 residues. The germline V gene encodes CDR1 MNHEY and CDR2 SVGAGI. The CDR3 DNA reads TGTGCCAGCAGGTTGTCGTTCGGGGGGACCGGGGAGCTGTTTTTT. Translating it yields CASRLSFGGTGELFF.

The J gene is TRBJ2-7, the V gene TRBV4-3; 8 nucleotides line up with TRBD1. Germline V gives CDR1 LGHNA, CDR2 YSLEER. This CDR3 has 16 amino acids. Unmatched junction bases numbered 10, after V lost 1 base and J lost 5 bases. In DNA, the CDR3 is TGCGCCAGCAGCCAAGGCCATGCGCAGGGGGCCAACGAGCAGTACTTC. Translation: CASSQGHAQGANEQYF.

In its sample, this clonotype was seen a few times. The rearrangement links TRBV5-1 to TRBJ1-5; 7 nucleotides agree with TRBD1. This CDR3 comprises 14 residues. Losses at the gene ends were 1 base for V and 3 bases for J; bases not matched to a gene: 1. Germline-derived CDR1 and CDR2 are SGHRS and YFSETQ. CDR3 nucleotides: TGCGCCAGCAGCTTGACAGGGGCCAATCAGCCCCAGCATTTT. This sequence encodes CASSLTGANQPQHF. The full variable domain, in which reference TRBV5-1 and TRBJ1-5 provide the parts outside the CDR3, is KAGVTQTPRYLIKTRGQQVTLSCSPISGHRSVSWYQQTPGQGLQFLFEYFSETQRNKGNFPGRFSGRQFSNSRSEMNVSTLELGDSALYLCASSLTGANQPQHFGDGTRLSIL.